This T cell receptor (beta chain) was found in a study of beta chain features in type 1 diabetes. Notes on the study in general: Moderate yet significant TCRB CDR3 shortening was seen in Type 1 diabetes patients in all four CD4+ subsets. Unsettled here was the matter of whether HLA type influences TCRB rearrangement.

Germline CDR1 SGHTA, CDR2 FQGNSA. After removal of 5 bases from V and 5 bases from J, the junction contained 9 bases not matched to a gene. The CDR3 is made up of 15 amino acids. This clone was recorded a few times. Its antigen is as yet unknown. The study reverse transcribed the entire isolated RNA, so it sequenced expressed TCRB transcripts. This table comes from immunoSEQ multiplex PCR, and its TCRdb copy is limited to in-frame clones, with some not included. The sample has around 250,000 clones, approximately 14% seen once. The sequenced sample was naive CD4+ T cells from blood. The sequence was collected from a man under 40 with type 1 diabetes. The chain carries TRBV7-2 and TRBJ2-5, with 9 bases that match TRBD1. The CDR3 region has the DNA TGTGCCAGCAGCCCCCCCGGGACAGGGCGCGAGACCCAGTACTTC. Protein product: CASSPPGTGRETQYF.